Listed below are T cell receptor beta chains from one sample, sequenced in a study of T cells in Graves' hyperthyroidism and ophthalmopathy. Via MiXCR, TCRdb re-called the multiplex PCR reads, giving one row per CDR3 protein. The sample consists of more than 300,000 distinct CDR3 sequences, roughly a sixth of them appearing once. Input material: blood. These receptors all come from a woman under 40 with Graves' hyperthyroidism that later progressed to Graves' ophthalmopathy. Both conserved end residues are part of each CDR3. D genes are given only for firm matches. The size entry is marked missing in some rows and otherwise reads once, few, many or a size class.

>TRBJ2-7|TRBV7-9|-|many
CASSLDDAYEQYF
TGTGCCAGCAGCTTAGACGATGCCTACGAGCAGTACTTC
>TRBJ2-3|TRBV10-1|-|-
CASSAGGIDTQYF
TGCGCCAGCAGTGCTGGGGGCATAGATACGCAGTATTTT
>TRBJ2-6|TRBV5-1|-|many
CASSLVTPGANVLTF
TGCGCCAGCAGCTTGGTTACCCCTGGGGCCAACGTCCTGACTTTC
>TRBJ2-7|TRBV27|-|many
CASSLRRGISYEQYF
TGTGCCAGCAGTCTCCGGCGGGGTATCTCCTACGAGCAGTACTTC
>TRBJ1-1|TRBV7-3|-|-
CASSLNSWLNTEAFF
TGTGCCAGCAGCTTAAATAGTTGGCTGAACACTGAAGCTTTCTTT
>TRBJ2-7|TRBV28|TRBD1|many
CASRTTGSSYEQYF
TGTGCCAGCAGAACGACAGGGAGCTCCTACGAGCAGTACTTC
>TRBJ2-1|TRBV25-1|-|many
CASSRGQDEQFF
TGTGCCAGCAGTCGAGGGCAGGATGAGCAGTTCTTC
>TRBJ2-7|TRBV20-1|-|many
CSARTGKEPSYEQYF
TGCAGTGCTCGTACAGGGAAAGAACCTTCCTACGAGCAGTACTTC
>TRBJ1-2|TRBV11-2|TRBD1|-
CASSQTGVNYGYTF
TGTGCCAGCAGCCAGACAGGGGTTAACTATGGCTACACCTTC
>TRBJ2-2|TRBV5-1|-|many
CASSPFGANTGELFF
TGCGCCAGCAGCCCCTTCGGCGCGAACACCGGGGAGCTGTTTTTT
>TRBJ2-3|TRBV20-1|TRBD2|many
CSARPIGGGTDTQYF
TGCAGTGCTAGACCGATCGGGGGGGGCACAGATACGCAGTATTTT
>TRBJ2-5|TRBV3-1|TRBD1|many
CASSGQQGWGETQYF
TGTGCCAGCAGCGGCCAACAGGGGTGGGGAGAGACCCAGTACTTC
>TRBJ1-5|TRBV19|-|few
CASSIAAGDSQPQHF
TGTGCCAGTAGTATAGCGGCCGGGGATAGTCAGCCCCAGCATTTT
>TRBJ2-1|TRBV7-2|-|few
CASSPDRTRDEQFF
TGTGCCAGCAGCCCCGACCGGACGAGGGATGAGCAGTTCTTC
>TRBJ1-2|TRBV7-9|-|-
CASSLSAGDYTNYGYTF
TGTGCCAGCAGCTTAAGCGCGGGGGATTACACTAACTATGGCTACACCTTC
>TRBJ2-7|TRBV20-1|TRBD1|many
CSANRDRVPYEQYF
TGCAGTGCAAACCGGGACAGGGTCCCCTACGAGCAGTACTTC
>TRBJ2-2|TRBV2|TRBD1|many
CASSRDRAGGELFF
TGTGCCAGCAGCCGGGACAGGGCGGGCGGGGAGCTGTTTTTT
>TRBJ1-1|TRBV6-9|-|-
CASSYEGVRTEAFF
TGTGCCAGCAGTTACGAGGGAGTTAGGACTGAAGCTTTCTTT
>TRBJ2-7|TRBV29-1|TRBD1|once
CSVEVRDRVAYEQYF
TGCAGCGTTGAAGTCCGGGACAGGGTAGCCTACGAGCAGTACTTC
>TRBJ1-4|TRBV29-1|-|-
CSVVGWAGGEKLFF
TGCAGCGTTGTTGGTTGGGCCGGCGGAGAAAAACTGTTTTTT
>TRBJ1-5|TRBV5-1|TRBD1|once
CASSLANRGGQPQHF
TGCGCCAGCAGCTTGGCTAACAGGGGGGGACAGCCCCAGCATTTT
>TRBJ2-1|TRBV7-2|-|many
CASSLVGEADEQFF
TGTGCCAGCAGCTTAGTGGGTGAGGCGGATGAGCAGTTCTTC
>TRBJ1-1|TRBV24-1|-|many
CATIIRIGQRNTEAFF
TGTGCCACCATCATACGCATCGGACAGAGGAACACTGAAGCTTTCTTT
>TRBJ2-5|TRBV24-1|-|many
CATSDNRPGGREETQYF
TGTGCCACCAGTGACAACCGGCCAGGAGGGCGGGAAGAGACCCAGTACTTC
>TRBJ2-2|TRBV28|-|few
CASSPRDWNTGELFF
TGTGCCAGCAGTCCACGGGACTGGAACACCGGGGAGCTGTTTTTT
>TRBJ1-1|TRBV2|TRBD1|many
CASTQDAQGVGGFEAFF
TGTGCCAGCACCCAAGACGCACAGGGGGTAGGAGGCTTTGAAGCTTTCTTT
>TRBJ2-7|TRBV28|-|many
CASSLSGLPLDYEQYF
TGTGCCAGCAGTTTATCCGGGCTCCCACTTGACTACGAGCAGTACTTC
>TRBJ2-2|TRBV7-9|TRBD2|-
CASSPWGRGANTGELFF
TGTGCCAGCAGCCCATGGGGGAGGGGCGCGAACACCGGGGAGCTGTTTTTT
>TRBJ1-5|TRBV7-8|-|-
CASRKREGTGNQPQHF
TGTGCCAGCAGAAAACGCGAGGGTACGGGCAATCAGCCCCAGCATTTT
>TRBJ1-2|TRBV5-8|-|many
CASSTDGTGKGTYGYTF
TGTGCCAGCAGCACGGACGGAACAGGGAAGGGGACCTATGGCTACACCTTC
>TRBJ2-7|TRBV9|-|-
CASSSLGEAYEQYF
TGTGCCAGCAGCTCTTTGGGAGAGGCCTACGAGCAGTACTTC
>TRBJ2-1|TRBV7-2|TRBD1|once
CASSLLRDRGQRNEQFF
TGTGCCAGCAGCTTACTACGGGACAGGGGCCAGAGGAATGAGCAGTTCTTC
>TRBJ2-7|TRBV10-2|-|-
CASSEFGVYEQYF
TGCGCCAGCAGTGAGTTCGGGGTCTACGAGCAGTACTTC
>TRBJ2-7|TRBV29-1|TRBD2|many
CSVAGLDYEQYF
TGCAGCGTAGCGGGACTAGACTACGAGCAGTACTTC
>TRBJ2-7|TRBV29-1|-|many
CSVGTENYEQYF
TGCAGCGTTGGGACCGAGAACTACGAGCAGTACTTC
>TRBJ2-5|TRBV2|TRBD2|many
CASSGPEAGVTPGETQYF
TGTGCCAGCAGTGGCCCTGAGGCGGGGGTTACCCCCGGGGAGACCCAGTACTTC
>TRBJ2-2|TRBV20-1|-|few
CSARAGTSLNTGELFF
TGCAGTGCTAGAGCGGGCACTAGCCTAAACACCGGGGAGCTGTTTTTT
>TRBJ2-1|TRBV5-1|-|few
CASRGGHGYNEQFF
TGCGCCAGCAGGGGCGGACACGGTTACAATGAGCAGTTCTTC
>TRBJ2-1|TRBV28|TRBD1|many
CASRETGTGGPTHYNEQFF
TGTGCCAGCCGCGAGACCGGGACAGGGGGTCCGACTCACTACAATGAGCAGTTCTTC
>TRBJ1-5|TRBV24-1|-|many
CATSDADSHQPQHF
TGTGCCACCAGTGATGCGGACAGCCATCAGCCCCAGCATTTT
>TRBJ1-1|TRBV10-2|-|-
CASTLHSGTTEAFF
TGCGCCAGCACTTTACATAGCGGGACAACTGAAGCTTTCTTT
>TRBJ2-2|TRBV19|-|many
CASSTPRLKRRELFF
TGTGCCAGTAGTACCCCTCGCCTGAAACGGAGGGAGCTGTTTTTT
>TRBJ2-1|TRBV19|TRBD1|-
CAGSIQGANEQFF
TGTGCCGGTAGTATCCAGGGGGCAAATGAGCAGTTCTTC
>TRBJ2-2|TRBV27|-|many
CASSFGQTGELFF
TGTGCCAGCAGTTTTGGACAGACCGGGGAGCTGTTTTTT
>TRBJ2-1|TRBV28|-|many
CASSSTDRPSYNEQFF
TGTGCCAGCAGTTCTACGGACAGACCCTCCTACAATGAGCAGTTCTTC
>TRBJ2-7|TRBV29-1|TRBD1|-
CSATYRGRGEQYF
TGCAGCGCGACATACAGGGGTCGGGGCGAGCAGTACTTC
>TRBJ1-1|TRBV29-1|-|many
CSVETWQGGTEAFF
TGCAGCGTCGAAACCTGGCAGGGAGGGACTGAAGCTTTCTTT
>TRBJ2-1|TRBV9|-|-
CASQRSGSTSYNEQFF
TGTGCCAGTCAGCGTAGCGGAAGCACCTCCTACAATGAGCAGTTCTTC
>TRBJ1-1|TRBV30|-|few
CAWAPGTTEAFF
TGTGCCTGGGCCCCGGGTACCACTGAAGCTTTCTTT
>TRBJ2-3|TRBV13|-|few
CASSFDLSTDTQYF
TGTGCCAGCAGCTTTGACCTCAGCACAGATACGCAGTATTTT
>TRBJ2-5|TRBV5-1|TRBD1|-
CASSFGQGLEETQYF
TGCGCCAGCAGCTTCGGACAGGGGTTGGAAGAGACCCAGTACTTC
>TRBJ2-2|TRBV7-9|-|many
CASSFNGAAGELFF
TGTGCCAGCAGCTTCAATGGGGCGGCCGGGGAGCTGTTTTTT
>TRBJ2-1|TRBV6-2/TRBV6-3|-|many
CASSYTGGPYNEQFF
TGTGCCAGCAGTTACACTGGCGGGCCCTACAATGAGCAGTTCTTC
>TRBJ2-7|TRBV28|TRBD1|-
CASSSTGGSEQYF
TGTGCCAGCAGTTCGACAGGGGGCAGCGAGCAGTACTTC